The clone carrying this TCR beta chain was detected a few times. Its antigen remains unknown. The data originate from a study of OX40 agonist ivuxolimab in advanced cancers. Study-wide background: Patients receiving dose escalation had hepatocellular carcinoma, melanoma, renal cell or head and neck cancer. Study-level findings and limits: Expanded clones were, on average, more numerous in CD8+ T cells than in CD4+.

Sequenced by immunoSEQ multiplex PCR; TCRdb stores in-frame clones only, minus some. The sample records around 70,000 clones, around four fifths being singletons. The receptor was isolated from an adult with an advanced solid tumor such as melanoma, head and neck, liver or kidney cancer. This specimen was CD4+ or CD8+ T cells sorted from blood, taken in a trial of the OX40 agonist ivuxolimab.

CDR3 sequence: CASSQRDGLHSPLHF. The CDR3 nucleotides read TGTGCCAGCAGCCAAAGGGACGGGTTGCATTCACCCCTCCACTTT. The gene calls are TRBV4-2 and TRBJ1-6; tentatively, D is TRBD1 (5 bases). CDR3 size: 15 residues. Trimming pared 2 bases from V and 8 bases from J, leaving 13 bases between. CDR1 LGHNA and CDR2 YNFKEQ come from the germline V gene.